This T cell receptor (beta chain) was identified during a study of CD8 T cells in ankylosing spondylitis. This CDR3 is 15 amino acids long. Losses at the gene ends were 8 bases for V and 4 bases for J; bases not matched to a gene: 13. Germline V lookup: CDR1 SNHLY, CDR2 FYNNEI. Quantitative molecular-barcoded 5'-RACE generated the TCR beta libraries. Each CDR3 protein gets one entry after TCRdb re-called the 5' RACE reads with MiXCR. The profile shows some 330,000 distinct CDR3 sequences, roughly 8% of them singletons. Broader study findings: In ankylosing spondylitis blood, a motif of seven to nine highly homologous TCR beta variants appeared characteristic. Matched synovial fluid from ankylosing spondylitis patients was reported to be enriched for disease-linked clones. Those disease-linked clones were CD8+; they were also relatively rare in peripheral blood.

A few counts support this clonotype. Its target is not known. This TCR was recovered from a male donor with ankylosing spondylitis. The gene calls are TRBV2 and TRBJ2-7, with TRBD2 matching 8 bases. Sequencing used blood, either unsorted or a sorted T cell fraction (not recorded which). The CDR3 DNA follows: TGTGCCAGCCAGACGAGCGGGACTAGAGAATACGAGCAGTACTTC. It specifies CASQTSGTREYEQYF.